Below are 26 T cell receptor beta chains sequenced from a single sample in a study of T cell responses to AZD1222 COVID-19 vaccine. TCRdb keeps only in-frame clones here, not all; method: immunoSEQ multiplex PCR. Among approximately 120,000 clones listed, around 89% were seen once. The source was peripheral blood, collected on day 0 of AZD1222 vaccination. These TCRs come from an adult in good health.

The V and J genes are TRBV18 and TRBJ1-2, with 7 bases that match TRBD1. With 3 bases clipped from V and 5 bases from J, the junction kept 6 bases outside the gene matches. This CDR3 region has 14 residues. CDR1 is KGHSH and CDR2 is LQKENI in the germline V gene. The CDR3 DNA reads as TGTGCCAGCTCACCGGATCAGGGGGTTTATGGCTACACCTTC. It codes for CASSPDQGVYGYTF.

The rearrangement links TRBV15 to TRBJ1-5, with a tentative D call TRBD1 (5 bases). The CDR3 runs to 18 residues. V was cut by 0 bases and J by 5 bases, with 20 bases left in between. The germline gives CDR1 LNHNV, CDR2 YYDKDF (reference sequence). CDR3 nucleotides: TGTGCCACCAGCAGAGATGGGCGGGGGTCGGTCGGGGATCAGCCCCAGCATTTT. Translating gives CATSRDGRGSVGDQPQHF. Variable domain in full (rest from reference TRBV15 and TRBJ1-5): DAMVIQNPRYQVTQFGKPVTLSCSQTLNHNVMYWYQQKSSQAPKLLFHYYDKDFNNEADTPDNFQSRRPNTSFCFLDIRSPGLGDTAMYLCATSRDGRGSVGDQPQHFGDGTRLSIL.

In this sample, this clone turned up a few times. This chain joins TRBV7-9 and TRBJ1-3; no clear D gene. The V gene lost 3 bases and the J gene lost 0 bases, with 9 bases spanning the gap. CDR3 length: 15 residues. Germline V gene data show CDR1 as SEHNR and CDR2 as FQNEAQ (reference sequence). The DNA for the CDR3 is TGTGCCAGCAGCTTGGTGGATAGCTCTGGAAACACCATATATTTT. It specifies CASSLVDSSGNTIYF.

The J gene is TRBJ1-5, the V gene TRBV5-6, with D unresolved. The CDR3 has 15 amino acids. Trimming cost V 4 bases and J 6 bases, with 17 bases left between them. In germline, CDR1 is SGHDT, CDR2 YYEEEE. In DNA form, the CDR3 reads TGTGCCAGCAGCCCCCGGGGTGGGCTGAGTCAGCCCCAGCATTTT. Protein sequence: CASSPRGGLSQPQHF.

The chain recombines TRBV28 with TRBJ2-5; D unclear. The germline V gene has CDR1 MDHEN and CDR2 SYDVKM. The CDR3 sequence is 12 residues long. V lost 5 bases and J lost 0, with 4 bases in between. The CDR3 DNA follows: TGTGCCAGCAGTGAGTACCAAGAGACCCAGTACTTC. It codes for CASSEYQETQYF.

The rearrangement joins TRBV10-3 to TRBJ2-1; 12 bases fit TRBD2. The CDR3 contains 15 residues. Germline V gene sequence: CDR1 ENHRY, CDR2 SYGVKD. The J segment lost 4 bases and the V segment lost 4 bases, leaving 2 bases of the junction unmatched. CDR3 region: CAISGTSGNYNEQFF. Written as DNA, the CDR3 is TGTGCCATCAGTGGGACTAGCGGGAATTACAATGAGCAGTTCTTC.

In its sample, this clone was seen a few times. The chain employs TRBV28 and TRBJ1-4, with 7 nucleotides matching TRBD1. V dropped 6 bases and J dropped 4; count of bases not matched to a gene: 5. The CDR3 length is 14 residues. Germline V gene sequence: CDR1 MDHEN, CDR2 SYDVKM. CDR3 in DNA: TGTGCCAGCAGCTTGGGGACAGTTAATGAAAAACTGTTTTTT. Protein product: CASSLGTVNEKLFF.

The gene calls are TRBV6-5 and TRBJ2-5; D possibly uses TRBD1 or TRBD2 (7 bases each). The V end lost 6 bases, the J end lost 4 bases, and 9 bases lay between the germline ends. Germline V lookup: CDR1 MNHEY, CDR2 SVGAGI. This CDR3 region has 12 residues. The CDR3 DNA sequence: TGTGCCAGCAGCAGGGGGGGAGAGACCCAGTACTTC. As protein: CASSRGGETQYF.

The chain is built from TRBV29-1 and TRBJ1-2, with 8 bases identical to TRBD1. CDR1 and CDR2 (germline): SQVTM, ANQGSEA. The CDR3 runs to 18 residues. Germline trimming cut 6 bases from V and 8 bases from J; bases unmatched to any gene: 26. The CDR3 DNA follows: TGCAGCGTGTATAACAACAACCGGGACAGGCTGATCTTGGGCGGCTACACCTTC. Translation gives CSVYNNNRDRLILGGYTF.

The chain links TRBV19 to TRBJ1-5; D unclear. CDR1 is LNHDA and CDR2 is SQIVND in the germline V gene (reference sequence). The CDR3 has 15 residues. Trimming cost V 2 bases and J 1 base, with 9 bases left between them. The CDR3 coding sequence is TGTGCCAGTAGTATAAAAGGGTACAGCAATCAGCCCCAGCATTTT. Its translation: CASSIKGYSNQPQHF.

The chain combines TRBV2 with TRBJ2-3; TRBD2 aligns across 8 bases. CDR1 is SNHLY and CDR2 is FYNNEI in the germline V gene. The V and J ends lost 0 bases and 5 bases, in that order; junction bases with no gene match: 10. The CDR3 has 17 residues. This CDR3 is CASSEALTGGLKDTQYF. The CDR3 DNA follows: TGTGCCAGCAGTGAAGCGCTAACGGGAGGGTTAAAAGATACGCAGTATTTT.

The chain employs TRBV19 and TRBJ2-1, with D tentatively TRBD2 (7 bases). The CDR3 sequence is 17 residues long. CDR1 LNHDA and CDR2 SQIVND come from the germline V gene (reference sequence). The V gene lost 0 bases and the J gene lost 6 bases, with 18 bases spanning the gap. CDR3 protein: CASSIDLLPGGPNEQFF. The CDR3 DNA is TGTGCCAGTAGTATAGATCTGTTACCGGGGGGCCCCAATGAGCAGTTCTTC.

This clone was detected only a few times. The J gene is TRBJ1-5, the V gene TRBV28; 9 bases line up with TRBD1. This CDR3 spans 17 amino acids. Germline-derived CDR1 and CDR2 are MDHEN and SYDVKM. The V gene end was trimmed by 5 bases and the J gene end by 2 bases; junction bases not matched to a gene: 10. The CDR3 DNA sequence: TGTGCCAGCAGTCCGGGACAGGGAGGTTTTCGCAATCAGCCCCAGCATTTT. It is translated as CASSPGQGGFRNQPQHF.

The rearrangement joins TRBV5-8 to TRBJ2-4; no firm D call. There are 15 residues in the CDR3. V shed 0 bases and J shed 14 bases, with 21 bases lying between them. Germline V CDR1 and CDR2: SGHTS, YDEGEE. The DNA of the CDR3 is TGTGCCAGCAGCTTGGGCAAACCCACACTTCCCATCAAGTACTTC. Its translation: CASSLGKPTLPIKYF.

Judged by abundance, this clone is medium-sized. The chain links TRBV29-1 to TRBJ1-2, with D uncertain. The CDR3 contains 12 residues. CDR1 and CDR2 from the germline V gene are SQVTM and ANQGSEA. Trimming took 0 bases from V and 7 from J, leaving 9 bases between them. The DNA for the CDR3 is TGCAGCGTTGAAGATCTCGGTCCTGGCTACACCTTC. Its protein product is CSVEDLGPGYTF.

The J gene is TRBJ2-2, the V gene TRBV7-3, with D unresolved. CDR3 size: 14 residues. Germline assignment: CDR1 SGHTA and CDR2 FQGTGA. Trimming cost V 3 bases and J 2 bases, with 7 bases left between them. The CDR3 is CASSLAANTGELFF. CDR3 bases: TGTGCCAGCAGCTTGGCGGCTAACACCGGGGAGCTGTTTTTT.

The chain uses TRBV29-1 and TRBJ2-7, with D unclear. Germline CDR1 SQVTM, CDR2 ANQGSEA. The CDR3 extends over 11 amino acids. Between the trimmed V and J ends, which lost 4 bases and 4 bases, there was a span of 8 bases. The CDR3 sequence: CSVVSGYEQYF. Here the CDR3 DNA reads TGCAGCGTTGTAAGTGGTTACGAGCAGTACTTC.

The genes are TRBV6-2 or TRBV6-3 and TRBJ1-2, with D perhaps matching TRBD1 (6 bases). The germline V gene has CDR1 MNHEY and CDR2 SVGEGT. V was shortened by 5 bases and J by 4 bases, with 20 bases between the two germline ends. The CDR3 covers 16 residues. This CDR3 is CASSPRGGATFYGYTF. The CDR3 DNA sequence: TGTGCCAGCAGTCCCCGGGGGGGGGCGACCTTCTATGGCTACACCTTC.

CDR3: CASSQGQGAGLRDYTF. CDR3 DNA sequence: TGCGCCAGCAGCCAAGGGCAGGGGGCAGGGCTTCGGGACTACACCTTC. The V gene is TRBV4-1, the J gene TRBJ1-2, with 8 bases identical to TRBD1. Trimming at V came to 1 base and at J to 10 bases, leaving 14 bases not matched to a gene. The CDR3 covers 16 residues. The germline CDR1 and CDR2 sequences are MGHRA and YSYEKL.

The V and J genes are TRBV2 and TRBJ2-5; D remains unclear. The CDR3 contains 12 residues. Germline V gene lookup returns CDR1 SNHLY and CDR2 FYNNEI. V was cut by 4 bases and J by 6 bases, with 9 bases left in between. The CDR3 DNA reads TGTGCCAGCAGTGCCCTAGACAAGACCCAGTACTTC. It specifies CASSALDKTQYF. Drawing the rest from reference TRBV2 and TRBJ2-5, the complete variable domain is EPEVTQTPSHQVTQMGQEVILRCVPISNHLYFYWYRQILGQKVEFLVSFYNNEISEKSEIFDDQFSVERPDGSNFTLKIRSTKLEDSAMYFCASSALDKTQYFGPGTRLLVL.

This rearrangement joins TRBV5-1 to TRBJ1-2, with 7 nucleotides matching TRBD1. The CDR3 length is 14 residues. The junction had 3 bases not matched to a gene; V was cut back by 0 bases and J by 4 bases. Germline CDR1 reads SGHRS; CDR2 reads YFSETQ. DNA of the CDR3: TGCGCCAGCAGCTTGGGACAGGGAGCCTATGGCTACACCTTC. This encodes CASSLGQGAYGYTF.

V and J are TRBV10-3 and TRBJ2-4; D gene ambiguous. This CDR3 has 17 residues. V lost 11 bases and J 5 bases, leaving 28 bases between the germline ends. Germline V gene lookup returns CDR1 ENHRY and CDR2 SYGVKD. CDR3 amino acids: CAPALKRKGLSENIQYF. Written as DNA, the CDR3 is TGTGCCCCCGCACTCAAACGGAAAGGGTTATCCGAAAACATTCAGTACTTC.

The gene calls are TRBV15 and TRBJ1-5; D unresolved. There are 14 residues in the CDR3. V was clipped by 1 base and J by 3 bases, with 7 bases between them. Germline CDR1 LNHNV, CDR2 YYDKDF (reference sequence). This CDR3 is CATSRAISNQPQHF. CDR3 nucleotide sequence: TGTGCCACCAGCAGAGCCATCTCCAATCAGCCCCAGCATTTT.

The chain recombines TRBV19 with TRBJ2-7, with a possible D match to TRBD1 (5 bases). Germline V gene sequence: CDR1 LNHDA, CDR2 SQIVND (reference sequence). This CDR3 region has 14 residues. The germline V and J ends were trimmed by 5 bases and 7 bases, with 18 bases remaining between them. Here the CDR3 DNA reads TGTGCCAGTAGTGCTCACAGGCGTGACTTTGAGCAGTACTTC. Translated: CASSAHRRDFEQYF. Filled out from reference TRBV19 and TRBJ2-7, the complete variable domain reads DGGITQSPKYLFRKEGQNVTLSCEQNLNHDAMYWYRQDPGQGLRLIYYSQIVNDFQKGDIAEGYSVSREKKESFPLTVTSAQKNPTAFYLCASSAHRRDFEQYFGPGTRLTVT.

The chain uses TRBV9 and TRBJ2-5, with 7 bases lining up with TRBD2. With 2 bases clipped from V and 0 bases from J, the junction kept 4 bases outside the gene matches. The CDR3 has 15 residues. Germline V gene sequence: CDR1 SGDLS, CDR2 YYNGEE. CDR3 bases: TGTGCCAGCAGCGTGGGGACTACAAACCAAGAGACCCAGTACTTC. This sequence encodes CASSVGTTNQETQYF.

The gene calls are TRBV18 and TRBJ2-6, with D possibly TRBD1 on 6 matching bases. CDR3 size: 18 residues. Trimming removed 3 bases at V and 1 base at J, with 16 bases between. CDR1 is KGHSH, CDR2 LQKENI, per germline. CDR3 loop: CASSPRTASHSGANVLTF. In DNA, the CDR3 is TGTGCCAGCTCACCCCGGACAGCGAGTCATTCTGGGGCCAACGTCCTGACTTTC.